This T cell receptor beta chain emerged from a study of T-cell memory formation after mild COVID-19. TCRalpha and TCRbeta libraries used 5'RACE with constant-segment primers and UMIs. TCRdb reprocessed the 5' RACE reads with MiXCR, giving one entry per CDR3 protein. The sample carries about 210,000 distinct CDR3 sequences, about 10% recorded once. Overall study results and limits: In second-wave clones peaking day 37, SARS-CoV-2 specificity remained unconfirmed. Clones contracting over day 15 to 85 were CD4/CD8 balanced, with later expanders leaning CD4+.

The V and J ends lost 3 bases and 8 bases, in that order; junction bases with no gene match: 5. Germline loops: CDR1 SGHDT, CDR2 YYEEEE. CDR3 length equals 13 residues. This clonotype was counted a few times. As yet, its antigen is unknown. V and J are TRBV5-6 and TRBJ2-4; 7 bases are shared with TRBD1. The receptor's source is a young man who had mild COVID-19 (a few samples of this study predate the infection). Cell type and time point are not known. The sequencing sample was made of PBMCs or a T cell subset sorted from them (not recorded which). CDR3 sequence reads: CASSSRQGYIQYF. The CDR3 DNA follows: TGTGCCAGCAGCTCGCGACAGGGTTACATTCAGTACTTC.